This T cell receptor beta chain was observed in a study of CD8 T cells in Susac syndrome. V lost 7 bases to trimming and J lost 7 bases, with 7 bases between them. The CDR3 is made up of 11 amino acids. A quantity of about 0.5 to 1 ug RNA underwent reverse transcription using random hexamers. TCRdb processed the immunoSEQ multiplex PCR reads anew with MiXCR; each CDR3 protein has one entry. The profile shows about 200,000 distinct CDR3 sequences, approximately 90% of them singletons. The TCR comes from a human donor with multiple sclerosis. This chain joins TRBV23-1 and TRBJ2-2; D unclear. TRBV23-1 is an open reading frame whose function is uncertain. The sample was CD8+ T cells from PBMCs. The CDR3 is CASKDGGELFF. CDR3 in DNA: TGCGCCAGCAAGGACGGCGGGGAGCTGTTTTTT.